This record concerns one T cell receptor (beta chain) sequence. Antigen unknown. These data belong to a study of cytomegalovirus exposure and HLA in healthy donors. Study-wide findings and caveats: According to a later analysis, TCR clusters from the first cohort tended to co-occur in the 120 or so validation repertoires. The study recorded more than 150 TCR beta chains that were cytomegalovirus-associated. CMV antigen specificity of a few CMV-associated chains was confirmed in vitro.

V lost 6 bases, J lost 2 bases, and 2 bases stayed unmatched. There are 15 residues in the CDR3. In germline, CDR1 is MDHEN, CDR2 SYDVKM. The data were produced by immunoSEQ multiplex PCR, yet TCRdb's version contains in-frame clones alone and is incomplete. The sample holds 90,000 to 130,000 clones; approximately 90% are singletons and the top ten take approximately 1.9%. This receptor was taken from a woman between 18 and 29 years old in good health and CMV-seronegative. The J gene is TRBJ2-5, the V gene TRBV28, with 14 bases aligning to TRBD2. Sample: PBMCs. This chain's CDR3 is CASRGLAGVQETQYF. As DNA, the CDR3 is TGTGCCAGCAGGGGACTAGCGGGAGTACAAGAGACCCAGTACTTC.